This TCR beta chain was observed in a study of T cells after yellow fever vaccination. The study's findings and limits: Abundant clonotypes from the bulk population could get into FACS-sorted repertoires as contaminants. Booster samples showed a return of most primary-vaccination clones (around 95% CD4, approximately 85% CD8). Although most clonotypes did not, a small share appeared in both CD4 and CD8 compartments. Faster peaking, at day 5 versus 15, marked a secondary response that was weaker.

This clonotype was picked up a small number of times. The antigen remains undetermined. Trimming cost V 2 bases and J 6 bases, with 17 bases left between them. The CDR3 length is 15 residues. The germline gives CDR1 DFQATT, CDR2 SNEGSKA (reference sequence). A single record per CDR3 protein comes from TCRdb applying MiXCR to the 5' RACE reads. The table shows hundreds of thousands of distinct CDR3 sequences, with 9% to 15% occurring only once. The rearrangement joins TRBV20-1 to TRBJ2-1, with unresolved D. The sequencing used PBMCs, collected on the day of the yellow fever booster vaccination. This TCR came from a man aged 30-40 years who received the YFV17D yellow fever vaccine. CDR3 region: CSARFGIVGPNEQFF. The CDR3 region has the DNA TGCAGTGCTAGATTCGGTATTGTAGGGCCCAATGAGCAGTTCTTC.